Shown below are 16 T cell receptor beta chains from a single sample sequenced in a study of cytomegalovirus exposure and HLA in healthy donors (dated by TCRdb to about 2017). Libraries were made using the immunoSEQ multiplex PCR assay. A mixture of 60 forward primers for TCR Vbeta segments and 13 reverse primers for TCR Jbeta segments was used in the multiplex PCR. TCRdb retrieved this table from immuneACCESS and kept in-frame rearrangements only. Not all clones are present; in checked studies, unresolved V genes account for under half, and no reason is known for the remainder. Within this sample are about 200,000 clones, with approximately 80% of them counted one time only. Jointly, the top ten make up roughly 1.9% of the sample. Specimen: PBMCs. The receptors here all came from a woman aged 25 to 45 in good health and CMV-seronegative.

This chain connects TRBV4-3 to TRBJ2-7; 14 bases are shared with TRBD2. V lost 0 bases and J lost 4; bases outside the gene matches: 5. The CDR3 length is 17 residues. Germline loops: CDR1 LGHNA, CDR2 YSLEER. The CDR3 DNA is TGCGCCAGCAGCCAAGATCCGGGACTAGCGGGGGATTACGAGCAGTACTTC. Amino acids: CASSQDPGLAGDYEQYF.

The chain has TRBV5-5 and TRBJ1-2; D is perhaps TRBD1 (6 bases). The CDR3 contains 14 residues. Germline loops: CDR1 SGHKS, CDR2 YYEKEE (reference sequence). V was pared by 1 base and J by 4 bases, with 11 bases between. The CDR3 sequence is CASSLNQGPYGYTF. The CDR3 DNA reads as TGTGCCAGCAGCTTGAATCAGGGGCCCTATGGCTACACCTTC.

The V gene is TRBV7-2, the J gene TRBJ1-5; unclear D gene. Per germline, CDR1 SGHTA and CDR2 FQGNSA. With 3 bases removed from V and 4 bases from J, the gap between germline ends came to 4 bases. This CDR3 comprises 12 residues. The CDR3 loop is CASSFYNQPQHF. The CDR3 DNA reads TGTGCCAGCAGCTTTTATAATCAGCCCCAGCATTTT.

This clone was seen more than once but under ten times. V usage is TRBV15 and J usage is TRBJ2-1; the D is unclear. CDR1 is LNHNV and CDR2 is YYDKDF in the germline V gene (reference sequence). The CDR3 is made up of 15 amino acids. Trimming took off 0 bases at V and 3 bases at J, with 9 bases between the two ends. The CDR3 region has the DNA TGTGCCACCAGCAGAGAGCTACAGAACTACAATGAGCAGTTCTTC. Its translation: CATSRELQNYNEQFF.

This clone was counted between two and nine times. The J gene is TRBJ1-2, the V gene TRBV6-5; D may be TRBD1 (6 bases). Germline CDR1 MNHEY, CDR2 SVGAGI. The germline V and J ends were trimmed by 6 bases and 8 bases, with 16 bases remaining between them. This CDR3 is built from 13 residues. The CDR3 sequence: CASRPARGRGYTF. CDR3 nucleotides: TGTGCCAGCAGGCCCGCCAGGGGAAGGGGCTACACCTTC.

A word on this clone: A read error may produce the germline difference seen at one junction end. This chain links TRBV7-9 with TRBJ1-1; possible D gene TRBD1, 5 bases. CDR1 SEHNR and CDR2 FQNEAQ come from the germline V gene (reference sequence). The CDR3 is made up of 14 amino acids. The CDR3 DNA reads as TGTTCCAGCAGCTTCCCCGGGGGATACACTGAAGCTTTCTTT. It encodes CSSSFPGGYTEAFF. Together with reference TRBV7-9 and TRBJ1-1, the CDR3 gives the full variable domain: DTGVSQNPRHKITKRGQNVTFRCDPISEHNRLYWYRQTLGQGPEFLTYFQNEAQLEKSRLLSDRFSAERPKGSFSTLEIQRTEQGDSAMYLCSSSFPGGYTEAFFGQGTRLTVV.

This chain joins TRBV19 and TRBJ2-3, with 13 bases matching TRBD2. Germline trimming cut 1 base from V and 2 bases from J; bases unmatched to any gene: 3. Per germline, CDR1 LNHDA and CDR2 SQIVND (reference sequence). The CDR3 totals 17 residues. CDR3 amino acids: CASSIAGTSGITDTQYF. The DNA of the CDR3 is TGTGCCAGTAGTATAGCGGGGACTAGCGGGATCACAGATACGCAGTATTTT.

This clone has only a few counts. The rearrangement links TRBV4-3 to TRBJ2-7, with no clear D. The CDR3 is 14 amino acids. Trimming left V 0 bases short and J 0 bases short, with 6 bases between. CDR1 and CDR2 (germline): LGHNA, YSLEER. CDR3 in amino acids: CASSQDSGSYEQYF. For the CDR3, the DNA is TGCGCCAGCAGCCAAGATTCAGGCTCCTACGAGCAGTACTTC.

This clone was observed once. V and J are TRBV5-6 and TRBJ2-2; 8 bases map to TRBD2. The CDR3 consists of 16 residues. Germline CDR1 SGHDT, CDR2 YYEEEE. With 0 bases clipped from V and 4 bases from J, the junction kept 5 bases outside the gene matches. The CDR3: CASSLAGGPGTGELFF. The CDR3 nucleotides read TGTGCCAGCAGCTTGGCGGGAGGGCCGGGCACCGGGGAGCTGTTTTTT.

A few counts support this clone. The genes are TRBV7-3 and TRBJ2-1; 7 positions agree with TRBD2. Germline CDR1 reads SGHTA; CDR2 reads FQGTGA. The CDR3 runs to 15 residues. The V segment lost 2 bases and the J segment 4 bases; nucleotides outside the gene matches: 5. As DNA, the CDR3 is TGTGCCAGCAGCTTAGGGGGAGGGCAGTACAATGAGCAGTTCTTC. Its translation: CASSLGGGQYNEQFF.

This chain uses TRBV18 with TRBJ1-4; 7 nucleotides match TRBD1. The trim removed 4 bases at V and 5 bases at J, leaving 7 bases unmatched. The CDR3 loop spans 15 amino acids. CDR1 KGHSH and CDR2 LQKENI come from the germline V gene. The CDR3 DNA reads TGTGCCAGCTCACGATCCGGGACAGAGAATGAAAAACTGTTTTTT. Protein: CASSRSGTENEKLFF.

The V gene is TRBV4-2, the J gene TRBJ2-1, with TRBD2 matching over 12 bases. After removal of 2 bases from V and 5 bases from J, the junction contained 7 bases not matched to a gene. The germline V gene encodes CDR1 LGHNA and CDR2 YNFKEQ. The length of the CDR3 is 17 residues. The CDR3 sequence is CASSQLLAGGVDNEQFF. In DNA form, the CDR3 reads TGTGCCAGCAGCCAATTACTAGCGGGAGGAGTAGACAATGAGCAGTTCTTC.

This chain uses TRBV19 with TRBJ1-1; 8 bases fit TRBD1. Unmatched junction bases numbered 10, after V lost 6 bases and J lost 1 base. CDR3 length: 16 amino acids. CDR1 and CDR2 (germline): LNHDA, SQIVND (reference sequence). CDR3 DNA sequence: TGTGCCAGTAGAGTAGGACAGGGTCGTACGAACACTGAAGCTTTCTTT. Amino acid sequence: CASRVGQGRTNTEAFF.

The V call is TRBV19, the J call TRBJ2-3; 8 nucleotides match TRBD1. J was trimmed by 2 bases and V by 3 bases; bases with no gene match: 4. Germline V gene sequence: CDR1 LNHDA, CDR2 SQIVND (reference sequence). There are 15 residues in the CDR3. CDR3: CASSIDRGYTDTQYF. CDR3 coding DNA: TGTGCCAGTAGTATCGACAGGGGCTACACAGATACGCAGTATTTT.

The gene calls are TRBV4-2 and TRBJ2-1; TRBD2 is a possible D gene (6 bases). This CDR3 has 14 residues. The germline V and J ends were trimmed by 5 bases and 9 bases, with 17 bases remaining between them. Germline assignment: CDR1 LGHNA and CDR2 YNFKEQ. CDR3 DNA: TGTGCCAGCAGCTTTCAAGCAGCGGGCGGTGAGCAGTTCTTC. Translating it yields CASSFQAAGGEQFF.

The chain couples TRBV21-1 to TRBJ1-2; the D call in the table, TRBD1, was not verified against the DNA. TRBV21-1 is flagged as a pseudogene. This CDR3 region has 16 residues. CDR3 DNA sequence: TGTGCCAGCAGCAAAGTCCCCGGGACAGGGGGTAATGGCTACACCTTC. Its translation: CASSKVPGTGGNGYTF.